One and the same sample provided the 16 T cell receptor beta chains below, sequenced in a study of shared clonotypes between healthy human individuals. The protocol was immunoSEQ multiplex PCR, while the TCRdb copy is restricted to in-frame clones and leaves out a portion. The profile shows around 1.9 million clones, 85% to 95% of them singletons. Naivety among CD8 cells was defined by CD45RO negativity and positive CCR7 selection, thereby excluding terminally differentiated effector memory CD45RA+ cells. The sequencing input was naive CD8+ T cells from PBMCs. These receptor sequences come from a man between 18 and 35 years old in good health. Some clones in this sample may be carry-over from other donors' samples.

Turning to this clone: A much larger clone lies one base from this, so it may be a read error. The CDR3 region has the DNA TGTGCCAGCAGCGTAGATACGCAGTATTTT. Its translation is CASSVDTQYF. The rearrangement uses TRBV7-9 and TRBJ2-3; D not resolved. V was shortened by 5 bases and J by 5 bases, with 2 bases between the two germline ends. CDR1 and CDR2 from the germline V gene are SEHNR and FQNEAQ (reference sequence). The CDR3 sequence is 10 residues long.

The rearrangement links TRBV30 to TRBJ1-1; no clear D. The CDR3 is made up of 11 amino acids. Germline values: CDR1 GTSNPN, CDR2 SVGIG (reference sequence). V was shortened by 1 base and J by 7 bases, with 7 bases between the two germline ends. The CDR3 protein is CAWSGHSEAFF. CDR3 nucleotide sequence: TGTGCCTGGAGTGGACACAGTGAAGCTTTCTTT.

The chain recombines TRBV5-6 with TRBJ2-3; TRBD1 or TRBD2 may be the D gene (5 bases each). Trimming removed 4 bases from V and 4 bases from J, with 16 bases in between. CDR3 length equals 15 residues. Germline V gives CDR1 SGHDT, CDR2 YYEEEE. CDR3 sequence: CASSPDDGGADTQYF. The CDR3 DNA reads TGTGCCAGCAGCCCTGACGATGGGGGAGCAGATACGCAGTATTTT.

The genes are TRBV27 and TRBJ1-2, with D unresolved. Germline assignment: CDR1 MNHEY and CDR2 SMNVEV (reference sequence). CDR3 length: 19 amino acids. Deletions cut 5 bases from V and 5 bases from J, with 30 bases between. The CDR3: CASSLGWAVGPPGWYGYTF. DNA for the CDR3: TGTGCCAGCAGTCTCGGTTGGGCCGTCGGACCCCCGGGATGGTATGGCTACACCTTC.

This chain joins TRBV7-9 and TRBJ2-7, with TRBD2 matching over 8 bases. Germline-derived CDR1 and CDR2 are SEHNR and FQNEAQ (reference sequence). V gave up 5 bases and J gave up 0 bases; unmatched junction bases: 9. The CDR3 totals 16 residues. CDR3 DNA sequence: TGTGCCAGCAGCCCTGGCGGGACTAGTACCTCCTACGAGCAGTACTTC. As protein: CASSPGGTSTSYEQYF.

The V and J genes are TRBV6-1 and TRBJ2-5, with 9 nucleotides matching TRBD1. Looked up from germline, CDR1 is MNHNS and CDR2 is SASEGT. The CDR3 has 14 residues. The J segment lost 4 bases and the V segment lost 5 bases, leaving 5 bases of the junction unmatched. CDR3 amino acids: CASSPGQGLETQYF. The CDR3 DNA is TGTGCCAGCAGTCCGGGACAGGGTTTAGAGACCCAGTACTTC.

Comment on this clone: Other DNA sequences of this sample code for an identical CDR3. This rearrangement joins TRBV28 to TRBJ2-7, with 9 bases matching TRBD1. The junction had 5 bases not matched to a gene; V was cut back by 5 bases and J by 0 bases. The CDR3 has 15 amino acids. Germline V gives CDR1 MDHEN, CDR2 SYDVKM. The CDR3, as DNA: TGTGCCAGCAGTCCCGACAGGGGGAGCTCCTACGAGCAGTACTTC. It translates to CASSPDRGSSYEQYF.

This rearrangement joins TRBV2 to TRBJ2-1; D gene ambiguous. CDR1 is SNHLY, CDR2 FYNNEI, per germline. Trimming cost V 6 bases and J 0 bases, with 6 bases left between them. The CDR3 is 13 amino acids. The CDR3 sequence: CASSKSSYNEQFF. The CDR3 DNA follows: TGTGCCAGCAGCAAGTCCTCCTACAATGAGCAGTTCTTC.

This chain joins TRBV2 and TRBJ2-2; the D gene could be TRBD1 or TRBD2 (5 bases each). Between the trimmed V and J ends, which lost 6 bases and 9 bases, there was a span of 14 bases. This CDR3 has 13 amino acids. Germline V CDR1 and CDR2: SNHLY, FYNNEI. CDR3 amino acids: CASSPGAGRELFF. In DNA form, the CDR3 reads TGTGCCAGCAGCCCCGGGGCGGGCCGGGAGCTGTTTTTT.

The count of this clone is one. CDR3 region: CAGTLGGELFF. CDR3 coding DNA: TGTGCCGGCACCTTAGGCGGGGAGCTGTTTTTT. This rearrangement joins TRBV5-6 to TRBJ2-2; D remains ambiguous. CDR3 length equals 11 residues. The germline CDR1 and CDR2 sequences are SGHDT and YYEEEE. Trimming pared 10 bases from V and 7 bases from J, leaving 11 bases between. Drawing the rest from reference TRBV5-6 and TRBJ2-2, the complete variable domain is DAGVTQSPTHLIKTRGQQVTLRCSPKSGHDTVSWYQQALGQGPQFIFQYYEEEERQRGNFPDRFSGHQFPNYSSELNVNALLLGDSALYLCAGTLGGELFFGEGSRLTVL.

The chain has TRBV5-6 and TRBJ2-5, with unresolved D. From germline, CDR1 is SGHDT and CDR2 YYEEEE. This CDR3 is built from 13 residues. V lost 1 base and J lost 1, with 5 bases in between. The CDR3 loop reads CASSLTAQETQYF. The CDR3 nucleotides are TGTGCCAGCAGCTTGACAGCCCAAGAGACCCAGTACTTC.

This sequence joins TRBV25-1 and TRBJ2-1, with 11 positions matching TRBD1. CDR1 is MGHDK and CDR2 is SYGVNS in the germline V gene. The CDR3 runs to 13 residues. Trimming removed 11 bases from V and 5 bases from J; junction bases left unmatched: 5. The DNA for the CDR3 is TGTGCCTACGGACAGGGGGCTAACAATGAGCAGTTCTTC. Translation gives CAYGQGANNEQFF.

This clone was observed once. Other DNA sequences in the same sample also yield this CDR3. The CDR3, as DNA: TGTGCCAGCAGTCTAGGAAGATATAGCAATCAGCCCCAGCATTTT. It is translated as CASSLGRYSNQPQHF. This chain uses TRBV27 with TRBJ1-5, with D hard to call. The CDR3 covers 15 residues. The germline CDR1 and CDR2 sequences are MNHEY and SMNVEV (reference sequence). V dropped 5 bases and J dropped 0 bases, with 11 bases sitting between them.

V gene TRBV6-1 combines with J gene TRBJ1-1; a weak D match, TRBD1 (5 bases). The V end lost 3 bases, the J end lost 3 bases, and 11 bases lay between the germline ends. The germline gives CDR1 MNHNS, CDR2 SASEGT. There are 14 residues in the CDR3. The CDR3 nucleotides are TGTGCCAGCAGTGAGGGGGGAGGGCACACTGAAGCTTTCTTT. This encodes CASSEGGGHTEAFF.

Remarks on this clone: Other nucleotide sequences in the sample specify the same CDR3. CDR3 in DNA: TGTGCCAGCAGCCCGGGGACTAGCGGTTACGAGCAGTACTTC. Translated: CASSPGTSGYEQYF. The chain employs TRBV9 and TRBJ2-7, with 11 bases matching TRBD2. This CDR3 contains 14 residues. Per the germline V gene, CDR1 is SGDLS and CDR2 is YYNGEE. V lost 4 bases and J lost 4; bases outside the gene matches: 4.

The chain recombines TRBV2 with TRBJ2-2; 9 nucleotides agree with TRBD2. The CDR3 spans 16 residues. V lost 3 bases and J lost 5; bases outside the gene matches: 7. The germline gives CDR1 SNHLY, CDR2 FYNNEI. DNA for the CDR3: TGTGCCAGCAGTGATCGGGCGGGAGGGCTAACCGGGGAGCTGTTTTTT. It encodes CASSDRAGGLTGELFF. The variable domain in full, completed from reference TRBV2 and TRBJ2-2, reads EPEVTQTPSHQVTQMGQEVILRCVPISNHLYFYWYRQILGQKVEFLVSFYNNEISEKSEIFDDQFSVERPDGSNFTLKIRSTKLEDSAMYFCASSDRAGGLTGELFFGEGSRLTVL.